A single sample gave rise to the 24 T cell receptor beta chains below, sequenced in a study of cytomegalovirus exposure and HLA in healthy donors. The PCR had 60 Vbeta and 13 Jbeta primers. Profiled with immunoSEQ multiplex PCR; TCRdb holds only in-frame clones, not every one. The sample carries around 64,000 clones, around 78% recorded once. The sequenced sample consisted of PBMCs. These receptor sequences come from a young man in good health and CMV-seropositive.

The chain links TRBV10-3 to TRBJ2-7; D is unclear. Trimming took 3 bases from V and 1 from J, leaving 4 bases between them. This CDR3 comprises 12 residues. The germline V gene encodes CDR1 ENHRY and CDR2 SYGVKD. The DNA for the CDR3 is TGTGCCATCAGTGAACAGTCCTACGAGCAGTACTTC. It codes for CAISEQSYEQYF.

The V call is TRBV6-5, the J call TRBJ1-1; D is uncertain. Trimming shortened V by 4 bases and J by 0 bases, and 12 bases separated the two germline ends. CDR1 MNHEY and CDR2 SVGAGI come from the germline V gene. This CDR3 is built from 15 residues. CDR3 nucleotide sequence: TGTGCCAGCAGTTTAAATCCATACATGAACACTGAAGCTTTCTTT. This encodes CASSLNPYMNTEAFF.

The chain is built from TRBV4-1 and TRBJ2-7; 7 bases map to TRBD2. This CDR3 has 16 residues. J gave up 0 bases and V 4 bases, and 9 bases lay outside the gene matches. Germline CDR1 and CDR2: MGHRA and YSYEKL. CDR3 coding DNA: TGCGCCAGCAGCCCTTTTTCGGGGGGTAGCTCCTACGAGCAGTACTTC. Translation gives CASSPFSGGSSYEQYF.

This chain connects TRBV10-1 to TRBJ2-2, with TRBD2 matching over 7 bases. The CDR3 has 14 amino acids. Germline values: CDR1 WNHNN, CDR2 SYGVQD (reference sequence). The V segment lost 5 bases and the J segment 5 bases; nucleotides outside the gene matches: 5. Here the CDR3 reads CASSLGGMTGELFF. CDR3 in DNA: TGCGCCAGCAGTCTCGGGGGGATGACCGGGGAGCTGTTTTTT.

Judged by abundance, this clone is medium-sized. This chain joins TRBV6-4 and TRBJ2-1, with 9 bases that match TRBD2. This CDR3 region has 14 residues. The trim removed 6 bases at V and 4 bases at J, leaving 4 bases unmatched. Germline V gene sequence: CDR1 MRHNA, CDR2 SNTAGT. The CDR3 region has the DNA TGTGCCAGCAGCCCTAGCGGGGAGTACAATGAGCAGTTCTTC. Translated: CASSPSGEYNEQFF.

The genes are TRBV6-4 and TRBJ2-1; 8 bases align to TRBD2. V shed 2 bases, J shed 9 bases, and the junction held 6 bases outside the gene matches. Germline V CDR1 and CDR2: MRHNA, SNTAGT. The CDR3 totals 14 residues. The CDR3: CASSDNSGSSEQFF. As DNA, the CDR3 is TGTGCCAGCAGTGACAACAGCGGGAGTAGTGAGCAGTTCTTC.

This clone has a handful of counts. The genes are TRBV5-6 and TRBJ1-1, with 9 bases lining up with TRBD1. Germline V gives CDR1 SGHDT, CDR2 YYEEEE. Trimming removed 3 bases from V and 9 bases from J; junction bases left unmatched: 6. This CDR3 is 13 amino acids long. The chain's CDR3 is CASSYWGQGKAFF. The CDR3 coding sequence is TGTGCCAGCAGCTATTGGGGACAGGGTAAAGCTTTCTTT.

The rearrangement joins TRBV5-1 to TRBJ1-5; D call uncertain. The V and J ends lost 3 bases and 7 bases respectively, with 14 bases between them. This CDR3 has 14 residues. CDR1 is SGHRS and CDR2 is YFSETQ in the germline V gene. CDR3 sequence: CASSSGGSGQPQHF. The CDR3 nucleotides are TGCGCCAGCAGCTCGGGAGGGTCGGGGCAGCCCCAGCATTTT. The full variable domain, its missing parts supplied by reference TRBV5-1 and TRBJ1-5, is KAGVTQTPRYLIKTRGQQVTLSCSPISGHRSVSWYQQTPGQGLQFLFEYFSETQRNKGNFPGRFSGRQFSNSRSEMNVSTLELGDSALYLCASSSGGSGQPQHFGDGTRLSIL.

This clone was observed a handful of times. The gene calls are TRBV9 and TRBJ2-1; 11 positions agree with TRBD2. The CDR3 spans 14 residues. The junction had 2 bases not matched to a gene; V was cut back by 4 bases and J by 5 bases. Germline V lookup: CDR1 SGDLS, CDR2 YYNGEE. This chain's CDR3 is CASSRSGGDNEQFF. The DNA of the CDR3 is TGTGCCAGCAGCCGTAGCGGGGGGGACAATGAGCAGTTCTTC.

This clone was detected only once. The chain has TRBV28 and TRBJ1-2; 9 bases fit TRBD1. V gave up 5 bases and J gave up 5 bases; unmatched junction bases: 9. There are 15 residues in the CDR3. The germline V gene encodes CDR1 MDHEN and CDR2 SYDVKM. Here the CDR3 reads CASSIRDREAYGYTF. As DNA, the CDR3 is TGTGCCAGCAGTATCCGGGACAGGGAAGCATATGGCTACACCTTC.

This clone was observed a single time. The chain combines TRBV6-5 with TRBJ2-7; 8 nucleotides match TRBD1. CDR3 size: 14 residues. J lost 3 bases, V lost 4 bases, and 5 bases had no gene match. Germline CDR1 is MNHEY and CDR2 is SVGAGI. CDR3 DNA: TGTGCCAGCAGTTCACGGACAGGGAGCTACGAGCAGTACTTC. Its protein is CASSSRTGSYEQYF.

By share, this clone counts as medium-sized. The V gene is TRBV10-3, the J gene TRBJ1-2, with no clear D. The germline CDR1 and CDR2 sequences are ENHRY and SYGVKD. The CDR3 is 15 residues long. V lost 0 bases and J 3 bases, leaving 11 bases between the germline ends. The CDR3: CAISESWEEYYGYTF. The DNA of the CDR3 is TGTGCCATCAGTGAGTCTTGGGAGGAGTACTATGGCTACACCTTC.

The chain carries TRBV6-5 and TRBJ1-6; TRBD1 matches at 8 bases. Germline V gene lookup returns CDR1 MNHEY and CDR2 SVGAGI. The CDR3 length is 14 residues. The V gene end was trimmed by 2 bases and the J gene end by 10 bases; junction bases not matched to a gene: 4. CDR3 loop: CASSYPGGGSPLHF. Here the CDR3 DNA reads TGTGCCAGCAGTTACCCAGGGGGCGGGTCACCCCTCCACTTT.

The CDR3, as DNA: TGTGCCTGGGGGACTAGCGGAACCTACGAGCAGTACTTC. Amino acids: CAWGTSGTYEQYF. The V and J genes are TRBV30 and TRBJ2-7; the match to TRBD2 covers 11 bases. The germline CDR1 and CDR2 sequences are GTSNPN and SVGIG (reference sequence). CDR3 length: 13 residues. The J segment lost 2 bases and the V segment lost 5 bases, leaving 2 bases of the junction unmatched. Supplemented by reference TRBV30 and TRBJ2-7, the full variable domain reads SQTIHQWPATLVQPVGSPLSLECTVEGTSNPNLYWYRQAAGRGLQLLFYSVGIGQISSEVPQNLSASRPQDRQFILSSKKLLLSDSGFYLCAWGTSGTYEQYFGPGTRLTVT.

The J gene is TRBJ2-3, the V gene TRBV6-1; 8 bases line up with TRBD2. The CDR3 has 15 residues. The V gene end was trimmed by 5 bases and the J gene end by 0 bases; junction bases not matched to a gene: 4. Germline V gene lookup returns CDR1 MNHNS and CDR2 SASEGT. The CDR3 region has the DNA TGTGCCAGCAGTCCCCTAGCGGGTAGCACAGATACGCAGTATTTT. Amino acid sequence: CASSPLAGSTDTQYF.

The gene calls are TRBV5-1 and TRBJ2-6; D call uncertain. CDR3 length: 14 amino acids. Deletions cut 3 bases from V and 2 bases from J, with 6 bases between. Germline assignment: CDR1 SGHRS and CDR2 YFSETQ. In DNA form, the CDR3 reads TGCGCCAGCAGCTCCTTAGCTGGGGCCAACGTCCTGACTTTC. Translation: CASSSLAGANVLTF. The full variable domain, with the rest looked up from reference TRBV5-1 and TRBJ2-6, is KAGVTQTPRYLIKTRGQQVTLSCSPISGHRSVSWYQQTPGQGLQFLFEYFSETQRNKGNFPGRFSGRQFSNSRSEMNVSTLELGDSALYLCASSSLAGANVLTFGAGSRLTVL.

This clone was recorded a few times. The chain is built from TRBV5-6 and TRBJ2-7; 8 nucleotides match TRBD1. The CDR3 is 15 amino acids. V dropped 2 bases and J dropped 2; count of bases not matched to a gene: 6. Germline-derived CDR1 and CDR2 are SGHDT and YYEEEE. Here the CDR3 DNA reads TGTGCCAGCAGCTTTGGGGGACAGGTGACCTACGAGCAGTACTTC. It specifies CASSFGGQVTYEQYF.

The gene calls are TRBV29-1 and TRBJ1-1; perhaps TRBD1 as D (5 bases). Trimming pared 1 base from V and 5 bases from J, leaving 20 bases between. The length of the CDR3 is 16 residues. Per the germline V gene, CDR1 is SQVTM and CDR2 is ANQGSEA. This CDR3 reads CSVEGTSAPRGTEAFF. The CDR3 coding sequence is TGCAGCGTTGAAGGGACCAGCGCCCCTCGGGGGACTGAAGCTTTCTTT. Full variable domain (missing parts from reference TRBV29-1 and TRBJ1-1): SAVISQKPSRDICQRGTSLTIQCQVDSQVTMMFWYRQQPGQSLTLIATANQGSEATYESGFVIDKFPISRPNLTFSTLTVSNMSPEDSSIYLCSVEGTSAPRGTEAFFGQGTRLTVV.

This clone turned up a few times. This chain links TRBV30 with TRBJ1-2, with D perhaps TRBD1 (5 bases). Germline loops: CDR1 GTSNPN, CDR2 SVGIG (reference sequence). V lost 0 bases, J lost 3 bases, and 8 bases lay in between. The CDR3 has 13 amino acids. The CDR3 here is CAWSVQVDYGYTF. The CDR3 DNA reads as TGTGCCTGGAGTGTACAGGTAGACTATGGCTACACCTTC.

V gene TRBV5-4 combines with J gene TRBJ2-5, with D possibly matching TRBD1 (5 bases). The germline V and J ends were trimmed by 4 bases and 7 bases, with 11 bases remaining between them. CDR3 length: 12 residues. The V gene's germline CDR1 is SGHNT and CDR2 YYREEE (reference sequence). CDR3 bases: TGTGCCAGCAGCGGAAATCAGGGGACCCAGTACTTC. Protein: CASSGNQGTQYF.

J is TRBJ2-7 and V is TRBV14; 13 bases agree with TRBD2. CDR3 length equals 17 residues. With V trimmed by 1 base and J by 7 bases, 10 bases remained unmatched. CDR1 is SGHDN and CDR2 is FVKESK in the germline V gene. CDR3 in amino acids: CASSQGLLAGGPQEQYF. The CDR3 coding sequence is TGTGCCAGCAGCCAAGGCTTACTAGCGGGAGGGCCTCAGGAGCAGTACTTC.

J is TRBJ1-2 and V is TRBV30; perhaps TRBD1 as D (6 bases). The CDR3 consists of 13 residues. V was trimmed by 2 bases and J by 5 bases, leaving 12 bases between them. The germline gives CDR1 GTSNPN, CDR2 SVGIG (reference sequence). Here the CDR3 DNA reads TGTGCCTGGAGTATACAGGGAGGGTATGGCTACACCTTC. It is translated as CAWSIQGGYGYTF.

V usage is TRBV4-1 and J usage is TRBJ1-5; TRBD1 is a possible D gene (5 bases). Trimming pared 1 base from V and 1 base from J, leaving 11 bases between. Germline CDR1 MGHRA, CDR2 YSYEKL. CDR3 length: 16 residues. The CDR3 is CASSQVLGQSNQPQHF. Written as DNA, the CDR3 is TGCGCCAGCAGCCAAGTACTCGGACAAAGCAATCAGCCCCAGCATTTT.

On this clone: In the same sample, other DNA sequences code for this CDR3. The chain links TRBV30 to TRBJ1-3, with no clear D. V lost 3 bases and J 4 bases, leaving 7 bases between the germline ends. Germline V gene sequence: CDR1 GTSNPN, CDR2 SVGIG (reference sequence). The length of the CDR3 is 12 residues. The CDR3 reads CAWSLSGNTIYF. DNA of the CDR3: TGTGCCTGGAGCCTGAGCGGAAACACCATATATTTT.